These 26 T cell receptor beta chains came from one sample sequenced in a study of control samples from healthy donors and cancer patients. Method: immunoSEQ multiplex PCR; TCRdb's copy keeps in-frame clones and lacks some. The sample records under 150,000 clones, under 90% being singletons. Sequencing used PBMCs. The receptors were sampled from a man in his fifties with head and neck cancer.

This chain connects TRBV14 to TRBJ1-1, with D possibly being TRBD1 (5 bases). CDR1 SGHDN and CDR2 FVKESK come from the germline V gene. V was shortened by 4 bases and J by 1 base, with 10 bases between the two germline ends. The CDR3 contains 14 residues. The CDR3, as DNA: TGTGCCAGCAGCCCTTGGACATCGAACACTGAAGCTTTCTTT. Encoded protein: CASSPWTSNTEAFF.

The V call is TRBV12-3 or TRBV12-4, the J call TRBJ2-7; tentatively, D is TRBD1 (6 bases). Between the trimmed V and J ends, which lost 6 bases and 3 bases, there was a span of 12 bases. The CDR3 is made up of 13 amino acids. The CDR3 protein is CASSRTENYEQYF. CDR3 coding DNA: TGTGCCAGCAGCCGGACAGAGAACTACGAGCAGTACTTC.

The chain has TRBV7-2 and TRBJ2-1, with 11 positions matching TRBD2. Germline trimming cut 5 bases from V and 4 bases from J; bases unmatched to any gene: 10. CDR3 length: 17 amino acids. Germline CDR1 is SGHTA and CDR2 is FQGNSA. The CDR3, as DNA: TGTGCCAGCAGCCAAGCTAGCGGGAGGTACTCGTACAATGAGCAGTTCTTC. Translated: CASSQASGRYSYNEQFF.

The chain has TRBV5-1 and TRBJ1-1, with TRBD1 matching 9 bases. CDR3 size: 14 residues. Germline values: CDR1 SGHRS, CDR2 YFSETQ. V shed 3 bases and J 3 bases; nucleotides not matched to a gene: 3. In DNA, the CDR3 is TGCGCCAGCAGCTGGGACAGGGTGGACACTGAAGCTTTCTTT. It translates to CASSWDRVDTEAFF.

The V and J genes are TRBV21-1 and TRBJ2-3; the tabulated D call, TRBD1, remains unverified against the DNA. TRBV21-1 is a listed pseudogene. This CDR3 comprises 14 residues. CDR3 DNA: TGTGCCAGCAGGTTACAGGGGGCCGGAGATACGCAGTATTTT. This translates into CASRLQGAGDTQYF.

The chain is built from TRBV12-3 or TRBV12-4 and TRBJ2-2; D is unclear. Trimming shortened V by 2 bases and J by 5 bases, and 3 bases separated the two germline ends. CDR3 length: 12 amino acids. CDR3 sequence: CASSLRTGELFF. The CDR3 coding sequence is TGTGCCAGCAGTTTACGGACCGGGGAGCTGTTTTTT.

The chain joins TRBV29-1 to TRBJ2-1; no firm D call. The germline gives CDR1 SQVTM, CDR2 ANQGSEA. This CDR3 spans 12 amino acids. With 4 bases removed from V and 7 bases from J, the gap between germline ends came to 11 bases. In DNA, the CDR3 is TGCAGCGTTGGGCTAGGGCTAAATGAGCAGTTCTTC. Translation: CSVGLGLNEQFF.

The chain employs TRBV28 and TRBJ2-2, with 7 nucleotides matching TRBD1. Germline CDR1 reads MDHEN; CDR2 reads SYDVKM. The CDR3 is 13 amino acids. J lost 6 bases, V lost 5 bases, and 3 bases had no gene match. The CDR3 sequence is CASSATGPGELFF. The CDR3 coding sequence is TGTGCCAGCAGTGCGACAGGGCCCGGGGAGCTGTTTTTT.

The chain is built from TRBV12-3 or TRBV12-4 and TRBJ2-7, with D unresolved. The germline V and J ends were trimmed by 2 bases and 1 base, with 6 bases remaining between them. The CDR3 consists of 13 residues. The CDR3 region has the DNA TGTGCCAGCAGTTTAACCCAGTCCTACGAGCAGTACTTC. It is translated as CASSLTQSYEQYF.

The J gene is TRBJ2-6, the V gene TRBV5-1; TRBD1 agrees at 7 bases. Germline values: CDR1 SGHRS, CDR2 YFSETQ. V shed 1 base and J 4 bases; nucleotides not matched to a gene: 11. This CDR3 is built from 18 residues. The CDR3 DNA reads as TGCGCCAGCAGCTTGATGAGGGACAGCCGACCGGGGGCCAACGTCCTGACTTTC. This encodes CASSLMRDSRPGANVLTF.

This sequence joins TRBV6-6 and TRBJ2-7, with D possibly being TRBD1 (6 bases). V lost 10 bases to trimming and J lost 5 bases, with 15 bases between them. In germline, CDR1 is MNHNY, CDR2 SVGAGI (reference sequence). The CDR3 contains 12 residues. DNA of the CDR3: TGTGCCATACAGACAGGTCTTCACGAGCAGTACTTC. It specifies CAIQTGLHEQYF.

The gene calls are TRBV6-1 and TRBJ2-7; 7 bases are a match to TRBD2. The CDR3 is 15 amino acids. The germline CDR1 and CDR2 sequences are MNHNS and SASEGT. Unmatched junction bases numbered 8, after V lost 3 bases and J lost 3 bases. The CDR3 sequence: CASSDFAGGSYEQYF. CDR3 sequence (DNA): TGTGCCAGCAGTGATTTTGCTGGCGGGAGCTACGAGCAGTACTTC.

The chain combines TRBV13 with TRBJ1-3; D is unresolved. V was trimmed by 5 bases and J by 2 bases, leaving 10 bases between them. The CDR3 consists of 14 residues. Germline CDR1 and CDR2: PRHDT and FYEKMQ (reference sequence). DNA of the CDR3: TGTGCCAGCAGCCGAGAGGGAGCTGGAAACACCATATATTTT. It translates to CASSREGAGNTIYF.

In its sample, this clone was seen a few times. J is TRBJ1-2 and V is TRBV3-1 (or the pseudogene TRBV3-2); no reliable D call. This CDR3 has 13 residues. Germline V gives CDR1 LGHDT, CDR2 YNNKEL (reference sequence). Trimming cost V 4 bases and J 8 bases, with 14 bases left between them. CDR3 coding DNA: TGTGCCAGCAGCCCACGGAGGTCTTGGGGCTACACCTTC. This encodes CASSPRRSWGYTF.

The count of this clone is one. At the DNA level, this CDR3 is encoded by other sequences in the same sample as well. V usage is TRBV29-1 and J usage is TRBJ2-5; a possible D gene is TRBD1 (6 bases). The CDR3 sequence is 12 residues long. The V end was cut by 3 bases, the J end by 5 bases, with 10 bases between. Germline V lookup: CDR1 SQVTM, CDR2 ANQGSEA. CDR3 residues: CSVDRGRETQYF. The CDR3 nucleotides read TGCAGCGTTGACAGGGGTCGGGAGACCCAGTACTTC.

CDR3 DNA: TGTGCCAGCAGCTTAGAGACCCAGTACTTC. This sequence encodes CASSLETQYF. This rearrangement joins TRBV2 to TRBJ2-5, with D unclear. The CDR3 spans 10 residues. V shed 6 bases and J shed 4 bases, with 3 bases lying between them. From germline, CDR1 is SNHLY and CDR2 FYNNEI.

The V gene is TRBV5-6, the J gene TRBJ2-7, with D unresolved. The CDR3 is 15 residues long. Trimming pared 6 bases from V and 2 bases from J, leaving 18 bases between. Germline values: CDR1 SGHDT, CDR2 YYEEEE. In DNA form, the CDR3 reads TGTGCCAGCACCTCCTACTCGGGCACGCCCTACGAGCAGTACTTC. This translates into CASTSYSGTPYEQYF. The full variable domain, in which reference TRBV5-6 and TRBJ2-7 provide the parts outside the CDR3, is DAGVTQSPTHLIKTRGQQVTLRCSPKSGHDTVSWYQQALGQGPQFIFQYYEEEERQRGNFPDRFSGHQFPNYSSELNVNALLLGDSALYLCASTSYSGTPYEQYFGPGTRLTVT.

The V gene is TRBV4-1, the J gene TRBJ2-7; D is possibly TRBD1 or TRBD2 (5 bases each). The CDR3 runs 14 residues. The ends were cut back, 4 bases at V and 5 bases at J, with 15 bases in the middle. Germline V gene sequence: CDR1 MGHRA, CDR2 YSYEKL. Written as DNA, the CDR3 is TGCGCCAGCAGCCCCTTCCGGGACCTCAACGAGCAGTACTTC. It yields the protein CASSPFRDLNEQYF.

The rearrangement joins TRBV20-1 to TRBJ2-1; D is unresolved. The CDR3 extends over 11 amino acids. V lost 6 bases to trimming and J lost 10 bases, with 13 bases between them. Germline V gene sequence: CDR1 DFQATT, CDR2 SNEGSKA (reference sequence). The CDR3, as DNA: TGCAGTGCCAATCCCGAATGGGAGCAGTTCTTC. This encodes CSANPEWEQFF.

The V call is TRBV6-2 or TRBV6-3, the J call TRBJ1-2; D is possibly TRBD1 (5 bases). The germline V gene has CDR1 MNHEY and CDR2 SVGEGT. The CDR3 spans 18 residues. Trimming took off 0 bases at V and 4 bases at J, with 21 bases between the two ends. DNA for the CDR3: TGTGCCAGCAGTTACTCGGGGACCGGGACGCTCAAGTCCTATGGCTACACCTTC. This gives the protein CASSYSGTGTLKSYGYTF.

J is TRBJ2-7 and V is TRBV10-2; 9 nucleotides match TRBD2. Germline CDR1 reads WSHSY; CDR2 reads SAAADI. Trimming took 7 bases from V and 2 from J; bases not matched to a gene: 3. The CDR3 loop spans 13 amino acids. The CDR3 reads CASNRGRAYEQYF. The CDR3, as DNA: TGCGCCAGCAACCGCGGGAGGGCCTACGAGCAGTACTTC.

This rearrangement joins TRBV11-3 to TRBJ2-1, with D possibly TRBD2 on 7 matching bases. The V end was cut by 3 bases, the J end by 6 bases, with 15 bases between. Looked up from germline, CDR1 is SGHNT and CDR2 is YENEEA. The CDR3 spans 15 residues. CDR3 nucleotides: TGTGCCAGCAGCTTGAGGGGGGGAGGAATCAATGAGCAGTTCTTC. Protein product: CASSLRGGGINEQFF.

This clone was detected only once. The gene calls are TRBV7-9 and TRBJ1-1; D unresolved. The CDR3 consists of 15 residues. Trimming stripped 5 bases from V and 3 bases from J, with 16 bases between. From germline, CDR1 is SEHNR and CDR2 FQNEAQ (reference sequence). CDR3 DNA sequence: TGTGCCAGCAGCCCACGACGGGGTGAGTACACTGAAGCTTTCTTT. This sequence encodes CASSPRRGEYTEAFF. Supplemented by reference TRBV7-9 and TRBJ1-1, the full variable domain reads DTGVSQNPRHKITKRGQNVTFRCDPISEHNRLYWYRQTLGQGPEFLTYFQNEAQLEKSRLLSDRFSAERPKGSFSTLEIQRTEQGDSAMYLCASSPRRGEYTEAFFGQGTRLTVV.

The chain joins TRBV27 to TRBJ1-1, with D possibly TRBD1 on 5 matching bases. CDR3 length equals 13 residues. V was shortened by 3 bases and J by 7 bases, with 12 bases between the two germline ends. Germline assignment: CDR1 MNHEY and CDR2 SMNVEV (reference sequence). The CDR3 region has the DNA TGTGCCAGCAGTTTCAAGGGGAATGGTGAAGCTTTCTTT. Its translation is CASSFKGNGEAFF.

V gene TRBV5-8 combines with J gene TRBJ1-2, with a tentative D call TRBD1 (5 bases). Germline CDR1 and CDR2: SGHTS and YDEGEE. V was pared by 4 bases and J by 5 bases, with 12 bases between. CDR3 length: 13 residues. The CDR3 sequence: CASSSRQSYGYTF. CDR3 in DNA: TGTGCCAGCAGCAGCCGACAGAGTTATGGCTACACCTTC.

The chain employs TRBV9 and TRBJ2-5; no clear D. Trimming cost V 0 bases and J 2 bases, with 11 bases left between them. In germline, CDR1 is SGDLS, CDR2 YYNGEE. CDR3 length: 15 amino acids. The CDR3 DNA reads TGTGCCAGCAGCGTAGATGGCAGGTGGCAAGAGACCCAGTACTTC. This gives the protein CASSVDGRWQETQYF.